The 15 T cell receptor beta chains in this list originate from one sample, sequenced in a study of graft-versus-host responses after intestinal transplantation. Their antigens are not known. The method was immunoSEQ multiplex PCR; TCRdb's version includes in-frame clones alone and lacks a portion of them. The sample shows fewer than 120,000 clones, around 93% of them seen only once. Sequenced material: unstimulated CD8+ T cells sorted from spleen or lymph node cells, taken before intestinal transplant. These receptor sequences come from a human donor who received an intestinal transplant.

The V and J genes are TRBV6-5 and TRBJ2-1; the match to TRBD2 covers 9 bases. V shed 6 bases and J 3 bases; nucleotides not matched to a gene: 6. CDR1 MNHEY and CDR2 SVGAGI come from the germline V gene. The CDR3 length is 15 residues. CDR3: CASRRTSAYYNEQFF. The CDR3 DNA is TGTGCCAGCAGACGGACTAGCGCATACTACAATGAGCAGTTCTTC.

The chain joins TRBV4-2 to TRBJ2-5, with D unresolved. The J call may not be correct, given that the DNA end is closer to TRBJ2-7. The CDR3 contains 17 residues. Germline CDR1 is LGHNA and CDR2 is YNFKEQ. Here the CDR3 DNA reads TGTGCCAGCAGCCAAGAACTCCAACTGTACCCTCCCTACGAGCAGTACTTC. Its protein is CASSQELQLYPPYEQYF.

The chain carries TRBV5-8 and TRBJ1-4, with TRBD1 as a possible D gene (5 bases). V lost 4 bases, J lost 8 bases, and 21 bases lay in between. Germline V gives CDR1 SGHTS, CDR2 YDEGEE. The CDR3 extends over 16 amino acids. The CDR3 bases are TGTGCCAGCAGCCTGCGACAGACGACCCAGAGAGAAAAACTGTTTTTT. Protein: CASSLRQTTQREKLFF.

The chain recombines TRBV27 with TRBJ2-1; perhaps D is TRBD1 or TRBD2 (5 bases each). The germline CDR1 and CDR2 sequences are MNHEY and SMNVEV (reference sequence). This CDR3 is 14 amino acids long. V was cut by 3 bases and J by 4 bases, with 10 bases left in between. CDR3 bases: TGTGCCAGCAGTTTGGGGACGCTTTACAATGAGCAGTTCTTC. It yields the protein CASSLGTLYNEQFF.

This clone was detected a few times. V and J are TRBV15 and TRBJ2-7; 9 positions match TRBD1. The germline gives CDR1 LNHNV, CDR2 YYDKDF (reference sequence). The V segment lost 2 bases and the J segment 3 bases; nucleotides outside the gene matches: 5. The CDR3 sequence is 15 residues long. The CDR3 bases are TGTGCCACCAGCAGAAACCGGGACAGGGACTACGAGCAGTACTTC. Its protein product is CATSRNRDRDYEQYF.

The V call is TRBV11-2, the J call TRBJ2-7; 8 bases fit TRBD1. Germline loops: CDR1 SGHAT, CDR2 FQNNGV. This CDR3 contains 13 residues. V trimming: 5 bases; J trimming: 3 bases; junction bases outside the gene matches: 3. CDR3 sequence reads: CASSRGQGYEQYF. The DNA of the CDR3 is TGTGCCAGCAGCCGCGGACAGGGCTACGAGCAGTACTTC.

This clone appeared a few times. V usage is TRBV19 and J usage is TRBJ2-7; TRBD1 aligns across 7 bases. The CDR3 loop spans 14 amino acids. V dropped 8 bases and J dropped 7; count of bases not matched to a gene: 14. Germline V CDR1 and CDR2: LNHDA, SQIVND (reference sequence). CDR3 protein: CASGPGTAVGEQYF. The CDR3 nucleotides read TGTGCCAGTGGACCCGGGACAGCTGTAGGTGAGCAGTACTTC.

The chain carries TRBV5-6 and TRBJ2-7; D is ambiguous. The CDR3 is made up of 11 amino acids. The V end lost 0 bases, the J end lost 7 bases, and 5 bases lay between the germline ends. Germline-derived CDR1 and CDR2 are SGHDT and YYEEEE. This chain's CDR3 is CASSLAQEQYF. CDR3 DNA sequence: TGTGCCAGCAGCTTGGCCCAGGAGCAGTACTTC.

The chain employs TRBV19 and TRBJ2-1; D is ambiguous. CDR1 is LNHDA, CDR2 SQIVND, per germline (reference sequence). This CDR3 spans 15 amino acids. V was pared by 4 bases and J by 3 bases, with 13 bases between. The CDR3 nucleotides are TGTGCCAGTAGTACCCTCCCCGTAAGCTACAATGAGCAGTTCTTC. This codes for CASSTLPVSYNEQFF.

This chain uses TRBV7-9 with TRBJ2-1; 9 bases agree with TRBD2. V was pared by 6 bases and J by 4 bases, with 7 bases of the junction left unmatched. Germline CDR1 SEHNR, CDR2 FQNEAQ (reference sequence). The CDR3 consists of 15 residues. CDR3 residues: CASRRTSEFYNEQFF. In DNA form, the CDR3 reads TGTGCCAGCAGACGGACTAGCGAGTTTTACAATGAGCAGTTCTTC.

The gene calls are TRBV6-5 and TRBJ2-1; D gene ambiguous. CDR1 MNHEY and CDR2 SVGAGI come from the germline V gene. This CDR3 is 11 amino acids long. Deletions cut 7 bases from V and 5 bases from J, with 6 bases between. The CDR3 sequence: CASTRDNEQFF. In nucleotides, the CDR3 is TGTGCCAGCACCCGGGACAATGAGCAGTTCTTC.

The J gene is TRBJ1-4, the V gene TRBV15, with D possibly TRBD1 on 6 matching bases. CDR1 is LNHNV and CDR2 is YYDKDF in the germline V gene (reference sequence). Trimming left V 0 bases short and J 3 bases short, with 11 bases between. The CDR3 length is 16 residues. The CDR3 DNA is TGTGCCACCAGCAGAGATCGGGGGCGGGCTAATGAAAAACTGTTTTTT. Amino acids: CATSRDRGRANEKLFF.

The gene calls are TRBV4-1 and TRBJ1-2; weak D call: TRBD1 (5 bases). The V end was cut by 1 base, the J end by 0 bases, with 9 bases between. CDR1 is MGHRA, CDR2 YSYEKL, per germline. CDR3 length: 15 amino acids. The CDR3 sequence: CASSQGEGANYGYTF. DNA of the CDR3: TGCGCCAGCAGCCAAGGAGAAGGGGCTAACTATGGCTACACCTTC.

CDR3 sequence: CASSYSHPGGLQETQYF. In nucleotides, the CDR3 is TGTGCCAGCAGTTATTCCCACCCAGGGGGGCTCCAAGAGACCCAGTACTTC. The chain combines TRBV27 with TRBJ2-5, with D perhaps matching TRBD1 (7 bases). Trimming took 4 bases from V and 1 from J, leaving 19 bases between them. Germline assignment: CDR1 MNHEY and CDR2 SMNVEV (reference sequence). There are 17 residues in the CDR3.

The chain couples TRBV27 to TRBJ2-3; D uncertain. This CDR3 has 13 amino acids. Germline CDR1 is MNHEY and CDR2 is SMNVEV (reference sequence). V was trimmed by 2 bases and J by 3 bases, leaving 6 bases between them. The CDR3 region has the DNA TGTGCCAGCAGTTTAATGGGAACAGATACGCAGTATTTT. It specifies CASSLMGTDTQYF.